This T cell receptor (beta chain) was captured in a study of tumor and adjacent non-tumor tissue in lung cancer. V lost 3 bases and J lost 8, with 20 bases in between. Germline CDR1 and CDR2: LGHNA and YSLEER. The CDR3 consists of 15 residues. RNA was extracted from bulk tissue without any cell sorting. Three rounds of nested PCR, following a modified ARM-PCR protocol, produced the TCRbeta library. TCRdb reanalysed the multiplex PCR reads using MiXCR and keeps one entry per CDR3 protein. The sample lists roughly 120,000 distinct CDR3 sequences; around 82% were seen once. This chain joins TRBV4-3 and TRBJ2-7; D not certain. The clonotype originates from a man between 65 and 80 years old with non-small cell lung cancer. The sequencing input was lung tumor tissue. The CDR3: CASSHTSKVFHKQYF. In nucleotides, the CDR3 is TGCGCCAGCAGCCACACCTCCAAGGTGTTCCACAAGCAGTACTTC.